This T cell receptor (beta chain) was captured by sequencing in a study of T-cell memory formation after mild COVID-19. Study outcomes and limitations: For contracting clones, CD4+ ones sat mainly in CM and EM, CD8+ in EMRA. Among clones contracting day 15 to 85, CD4/CD8 was balanced, whereas later expanders leaned CD4+.

TCRdb redid the calling of the 5' RACE reads with MiXCR, one entry per CDR3 protein. The sample lists 530,000 or so distinct CDR3 sequences, roughly 17% occurring once. This clonotype was seen at least ten times. Its antigen is not known. V was shortened by 3 bases and J by 1 base, with 11 bases between the two germline ends. In germline, CDR1 is KGHDR, CDR2 SFDVKD. CDR3 length equals 15 residues. Sequencing was carried out using PBMCs or a T cell subset sorted from them (not recorded which). The chain is built from TRBV24-1 and TRBJ2-5; D is possibly TRBD1 (6 bases). The sequence came from an adult woman who had mild COVID-19 (a few samples of this study predate the infection). Cell type and time point are not known. The CDR3 region has the DNA TGTGCCACCAGTGATCGACAGGTTTCCCAAGAGACCCAGTACTTC. Protein: CATSDRQVSQETQYF.